Following are 19 T cell receptor beta chains from one sample sequenced in a study of CD8+ T cells in alopecia areata. Markers used for sorting pooled cutaneous lymph node cells were CD4, CD8alpha, NKG2D, NKG2ACE and others. Following RNA extraction, reverse transcription yielded cDNA that acted as the sequencing template. Only in-frame clones appear in the TCRdb table, and some are missing; sequencing was by immunoSEQ multiplex PCR. The data show over 250,000 clones, with none appearing a single time. The sample taken for sequencing was CD4+ T cells sorted from a lymph node. The receptors derive from a C3H/HeJ mouse with alopecia areata. The MHC haplotype of the strain is H2-k.

This clone occurred a few times. The genes and germline here are from mouse. The CDR3: CAWTRGDYAEQFF. Partial CDR3 DNA: TGTGCCTGGACCAGGGGGGACTATGCT. The J gene is TRBJ2-1, the V gene TRBV31; a weak D match, TRBD1 (7 bases). The CDR3 end lies 4 residues beyond the end of the read and is filled in from the germline J gene. The germline V and J ends were trimmed by 4 bases and 2 bases, with 9 bases remaining between them. This CDR3 is 13 amino acids long. From germline, CDR1 is GKSSPN and CDR2 SITVG.

On this clone: The genes are named according to mouse. Read coverage stops 4 residues before the CDR3 terminus; the germline J gene supplies the remainder. The chain links TRBV29 to TRBJ1-2; a weak D match, TRBD1 (6 bases). The V end was cut by 2 bases, the J end by 2 bases, with 12 bases between. Germline assignment: CDR1 MSHET and CDR2 SYDVDS. This CDR3 has 15 amino acids. The CDR3 loop reads CASSLRGAVNSDYTF. The CDR3 bases that were read are TGTGCTAGCAGTTTAAGGGGGGCGGTGAACTCC. Variable domain in full (rest from reference TRBV29 and TRBJ1-2): DMKVTQMPRYLIKRMGENVLLECGQDMSHETMYWYRQDPGLGLQLIYISYDVDSNSEGDIPKGYRVSRKKREHFSLILDSAKTNQTSVYFCASSLRGAVNSDYTFGSGTRLLVI.

This clone was seen a few times. Gene names denote mouse genes. The CDR3 is cut off 4 residues early in the read; its end comes from the germline J gene. Distinct nucleotide sequences in the sample also encode this CDR3. The rearrangement uses TRBV1 and TRBJ1-2; a weak D match, TRBD1 (6 bases). This CDR3 contains 15 residues. Germline V CDR1 and CDR2: NSQYPW, LRSPGD (reference sequence). V was cut by 1 base and J by 0 bases, with 9 bases left in between. CDR3 in amino acids: CTCSAVPGANSDYTF. CDR3 DNA (partial): TGCACCTGCAGTGCAGTACCAGGGGCAAACTCC.

Note on this clone: Gene labels here are mouse ones. The read is 4 residues too short to cover the CDR3 end, so that end is filled in from the germline J gene. This sequence joins TRBV19 and TRBJ2-2, with a tentative D call TRBD1 (6 bases). Per the germline V gene, CDR1 is FNHDT and CDR2 is SITEND (reference sequence). Trimming pared 5 bases from V and 6 bases from J, leaving 14 bases between. This CDR3 has 14 residues. The part of the CDR3 DNA that was read is TGTGCCAGCAGAATCCCAGGGGTGTCCGGG. Its translation is CASRIPGVSG. The CDR3 as a whole reads CASRIPGVSGQLYF.

This clone was seen a handful of times. Gene names follow the mouse nomenclature. The CDR3 is cut off 4 residues early in the read; its end comes from the germline J gene. The same CDR3 can be traced to other DNA sequences in this sample. This chain joins TRBV5 and TRBJ2-2; 11 bases align to TRBD2. Germline assignment: CDR1 LGHNA and CDR2 YNLKQL (reference sequence). This CDR3 has 15 residues. The V segment lost 4 bases and the J segment 3 bases; nucleotides outside the gene matches: 1. Partial CDR3 DNA: TGTGCCAGCAGCCGGGACTGGGGGTACACCGGG. Translating gives CASSRDWGYTG. The entire CDR3 sequence reads CASSRDWGYTGQLYF.

Concerning this clone: The gene names here belong to mouse. The read terminates 4 residues before the CDR3 end, so the remaining end is supplied by the germline J gene. The V and J genes are TRBV13-3 and TRBJ2-4, with 9 bases matching TRBD2. CDR1 and CDR2 from the germline V gene are NNHDY and SYVADS. The CDR3 loop spans 16 amino acids. The V and J ends lost 1 base and 0 bases, in that order; junction bases with no gene match: 3. CDR3 in amino acids: CASSDRLGASQNTLYF. CDR3 DNA, as far as it was read: TGTGCCAGCAGTGATAGACTGGGGGCTAGTCAAAAC.

In this sample, this clone turned up many times. Mouse names are used for the genes. The missing CDR3 end, 4 residues past where the read stops, is filled in from the germline J gene. J is TRBJ1-2 and V is TRBV17, with 11 bases matching TRBD1. Losses at the gene ends were 5 bases for V and 2 bases for J; bases not matched to a gene: 4. Germline V gene lookup returns CDR1 MNHDT and CDR2 YYDKIL. CDR3 length equals 15 residues. The CDR3 loop is CASSGQGARNSDYTF. Partial CDR3 DNA: TGTGCTAGCAGTGGACAGGGGGCGCGGAACTCC.

A remark on this clone: Gene names refer to mouse genes. The missing CDR3 end, 4 residues past where the read stops, is filled in from the germline J gene. This rearrangement joins TRBV13-3 to TRBJ2-3, with 9 nucleotides matching TRBD2. After removal of 3 bases from V and 0 bases from J, the junction contained 2 bases not matched to a gene. This CDR3 is 15 amino acids long. From germline, CDR1 is NNHDY and CDR2 SYVADS. The chain's CDR3 is CASSVDWGSAETLYF. The CDR3 DNA, read in part, is TGTGCCAGCAGTGTCGACTGGGGGAGTGCAGAA.

This clone was counted only a few times. Each gene name is a mouse one. The read terminates 4 residues before the CDR3 end, so the remaining end is supplied by the germline J gene. The J gene is TRBJ1-2, the V gene TRBV13-3, with a weak D call TRBD1 (6 bases). V was trimmed by 0 bases and J by 4 bases, leaving 13 bases between them. The CDR3 spans 15 residues. Germline-derived CDR1 and CDR2 are NNHDY and SYVADS. The CDR3 reads CASSDANRAGSDYTF. The part of the CDR3 DNA that was read is TGTGCCAGCAGTGATGCAAACAGGGCGGGCTCC.

This clone was detected only a few times. Genes here carry mouse names. The read terminates 4 residues before the CDR3 end, so the remaining end is supplied by the germline J gene. The rearrangement uses TRBV5 and TRBJ2-2; a possible D gene is TRBD1 (6 bases). This CDR3 is built from 17 residues. Trimming took off 0 bases at V and 0 bases at J, with 11 bases between the two ends. The germline CDR1 and CDR2 sequences are LGHNA and YNLKQL (reference sequence). CDR3 bases read: TGTGCCAGCAGCCAAGAGTCGGCAGGGGCAAACACCGGG. Translation gives CASSQESAGANTG. The full CDR3 protein reads CASSQESAGANTGQLYF.

In regard to this clone: The genes are named according to mouse. The read ends 4 residues before the CDR3 terminus; that terminus is restored from the germline J gene. V and J are TRBV13-3 and TRBJ1-1; 9 positions agree with TRBD1. V lost 3 bases to trimming and J lost 0 bases; unmatched junction nucleotides: 6. The CDR3 has 16 amino acids. Germline-derived CDR1 and CDR2 are NNHDY and SYVADS. The CDR3 bases that were read are TGTGCCAGCAGTGGCGGGACAGGGATCTCAAACACA. Amino acid sequence: CASSGGTGISNT. The entire CDR3 is CASSGGTGISNTEVFF.

Only a few counts were recorded for this clone. Gene labels here are mouse ones. Read sequence stops 4 residues before the CDR3 end, and the germline J gene provides the missing end. The chain joins TRBV17 to TRBJ1-1; TRBD1 agrees at 10 bases. This CDR3 comprises 16 residues. J was trimmed by 3 bases and V by 1 base; bases with no gene match: 5. The germline V gene encodes CDR1 MNHDT and CDR2 YYDKIL. The CDR3 is CASSRGQGARDTEVFF. The DNA read from the CDR3 is TGTGCTAGCAGTAGAGGACAGGGGGCGCGGGACACA.

In this sample, this clone turned up a few times. The genes and germline here are from mouse. The read stops 4 residues short of the end of the CDR3; the missing end is completed from the germline J gene. The chain links TRBV14 to TRBJ1-1, with 8 nucleotides matching TRBD1. CDR3 length: 15 amino acids. CDR1 is SGHDT, CDR2 FRDEAV, per germline. The V gene end was trimmed by 1 base and the J gene end by 4 bases; junction bases not matched to a gene: 6. CDR3 sequence reads: CASSFRTGRATEVFF. The CDR3 DNA, read in part, is TGTGCCAGCAGTTTCAGGACAGGGAGGGCCACA.

In regard to this clone: Here the gene names and germline are mouse. The read halts 3 residues ahead of the CDR3 end, with the missing end drawn from the germline J gene. The chain couples TRBV1 to TRBJ1-6; 7 bases fit TRBD1. TRBJ1-6 belongs to the ORF category, with a function that is uncertain. V lost 4 bases to trimming and J lost 7 bases; unmatched junction nucleotides: 7. Germline V lookup: CDR1 NSQYPW, CDR2 LRSPGD (reference sequence). This CDR3 contains 15 residues. CDR3 DNA (partial): TGCACCTGCAGTGGACTCCGGGACAGAAATTCGCCC. This gives the protein CTCSGLRDRNSP. The full CDR3 protein reads CTCSGLRDRNSPLYF.

This clone was recorded a few times. Germline and genes: mouse. Sequencing ends 4 residues short of the CDR3 end; the germline J gene provides the rest. V usage is TRBV5 and J usage is TRBJ2-5; 8 bases agree with TRBD1. This CDR3 has 14 amino acids. Germline V gene data show CDR1 as LGHNA and CDR2 as YNLKQL (reference sequence). Losses at the gene ends were 4 bases for V and 3 bases for J; bases not matched to a gene: 3. The covered CDR3 bases are TGTGCCAGCAGCCGGGACAGGACGCAAGAC. It encodes CASSRDRTQD. The full CDR3 reads CASSRDRTQDTQYF.

There are a few counts of this clone. Gene names and germline match the mouse. The sequenced fragment ends 4 residues before the CDR3 boundary, so the rest is inferred from the germline J gene. This sample also contains other DNA sequences that code for the same CDR3. This chain uses TRBV13-2 with TRBJ1-2, with D possibly TRBD1 on 5 matching bases. Between the trimmed V and J ends, which lost 0 bases and 3 bases, there was a span of 6 bases. The CDR3 consists of 13 residues. The germline CDR1 and CDR2 sequences are NNHNN and SYGAGS (reference sequence). The CDR3 sequence is CASGDAGYSDYTF. The CDR3 DNA, read in part, is TGTGCCAGCGGTGATGCAGGGTACTCC.

This clone has just a few counts. Gene names are mouse gene names. The read halts 3 residues ahead of the CDR3 end, with the missing end drawn from the germline J gene. This chain joins TRBV5 and TRBJ1-6, with 8 positions matching TRBD1. TRBJ1-6 falls under the ORF class, with uncertain function. The V segment lost 5 bases and the J segment 0 bases; nucleotides outside the gene matches: 3. The germline V gene encodes CDR1 LGHNA and CDR2 YNLKQL (reference sequence). The CDR3 is 16 residues long. The part of the CDR3 DNA that was read is TGTGCCAGCAGCTCCAGGGGGCCTTCCTATAATTCGCCC. Protein sequence: CASSSRGPSYNSP. The entire CDR3 sequence reads CASSSRGPSYNSPLYF.

This clone showed up just a few times. The gene names given are mouse names. The read ends 4 residues shy of where the CDR3 ends; the end is completed using the germline J gene. The chain carries TRBV19 and TRBJ1-1, with TRBD1 identical over 8 bases. Germline V gene lookup returns CDR1 FNHDT and CDR2 SITEND (reference sequence). CDR3 length: 13 amino acids. The sequenced part of the CDR3 DNA is TGTGCCAGCATCCGACAGGGGCAAACA. This translates into CASIRQGQT. The whole CDR3 sequence reads CASIRQGQTEVFF.

The table lists this clone with a few counts. Genes and germline come from the mouse. Read coverage stops 4 residues before the CDR3 terminus; the germline J gene supplies the remainder. This sequence joins TRBV13-1 and TRBJ1-1; D ambiguous. The CDR3 sequence is 14 residues long. Germline V lookup: CDR1 NSHNY, CDR2 SYGAGN. Deletions cut 0 bases from V and 0 bases from J, with 6 bases between. Partial CDR3 DNA: TGTGCCAGCAGTGATGCAGCGGCAAACACA. As protein: CASSDAAANT. The whole CDR3 reads CASSDAAANTEVFF.